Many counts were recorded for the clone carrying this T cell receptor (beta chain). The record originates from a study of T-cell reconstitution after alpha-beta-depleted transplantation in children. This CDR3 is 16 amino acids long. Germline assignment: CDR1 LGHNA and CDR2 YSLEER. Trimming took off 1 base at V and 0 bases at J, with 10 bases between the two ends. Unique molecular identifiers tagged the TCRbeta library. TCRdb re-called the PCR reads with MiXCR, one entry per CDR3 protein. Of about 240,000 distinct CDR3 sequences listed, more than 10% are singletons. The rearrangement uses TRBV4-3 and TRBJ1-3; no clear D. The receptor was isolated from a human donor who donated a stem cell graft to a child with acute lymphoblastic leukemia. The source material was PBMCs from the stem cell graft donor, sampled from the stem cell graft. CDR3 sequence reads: CASSQVVRLSGNTIYF. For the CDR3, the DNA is TGCGCCAGCAGCCAAGTGGTCAGACTCTCTGGAAACACCATATATTTT.